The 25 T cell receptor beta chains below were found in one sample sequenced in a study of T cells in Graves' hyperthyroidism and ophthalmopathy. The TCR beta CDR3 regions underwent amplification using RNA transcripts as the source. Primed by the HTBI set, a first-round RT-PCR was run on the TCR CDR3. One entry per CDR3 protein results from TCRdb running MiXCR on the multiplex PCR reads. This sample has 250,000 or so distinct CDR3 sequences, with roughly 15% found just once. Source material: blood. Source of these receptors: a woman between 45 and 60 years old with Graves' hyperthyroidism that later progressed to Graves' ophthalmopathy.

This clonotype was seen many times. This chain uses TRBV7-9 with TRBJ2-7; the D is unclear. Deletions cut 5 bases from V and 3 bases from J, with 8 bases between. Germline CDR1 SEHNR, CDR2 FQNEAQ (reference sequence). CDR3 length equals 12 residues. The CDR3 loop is CASSPAVYEQYF. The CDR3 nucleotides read TGTGCCAGCAGCCCCGCGGTCTACGAGCAGTACTTC.

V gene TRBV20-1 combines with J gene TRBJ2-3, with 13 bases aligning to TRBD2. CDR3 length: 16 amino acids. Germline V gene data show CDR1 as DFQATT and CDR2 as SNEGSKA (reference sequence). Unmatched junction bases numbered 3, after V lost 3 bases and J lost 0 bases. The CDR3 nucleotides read TGCAGTGCTAGGGGGGGACTAGCGGGAAGCACAGATACGCAGTATTTT. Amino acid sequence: CSARGGLAGSTDTQYF.

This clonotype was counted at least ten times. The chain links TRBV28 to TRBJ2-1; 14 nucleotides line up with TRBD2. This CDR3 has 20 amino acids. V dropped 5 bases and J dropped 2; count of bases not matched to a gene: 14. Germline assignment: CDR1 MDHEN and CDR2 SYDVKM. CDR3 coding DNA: TGTGCCAGCAGTCCGACGGGACTAGCGGGAGTATCGGGCACCTACAATGAGCAGTTCTTC. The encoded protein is CASSPTGLAGVSGTYNEQFF.

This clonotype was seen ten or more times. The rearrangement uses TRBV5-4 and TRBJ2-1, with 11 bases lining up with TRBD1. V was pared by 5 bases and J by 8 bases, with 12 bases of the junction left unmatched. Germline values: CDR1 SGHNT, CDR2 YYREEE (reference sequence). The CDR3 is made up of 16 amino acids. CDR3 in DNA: TGTGCCAGCAGGGACGCGGGACAGGGGGTGGTGGATGAGCAGTTCTTC. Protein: CASRDAGQGVVDEQFF.

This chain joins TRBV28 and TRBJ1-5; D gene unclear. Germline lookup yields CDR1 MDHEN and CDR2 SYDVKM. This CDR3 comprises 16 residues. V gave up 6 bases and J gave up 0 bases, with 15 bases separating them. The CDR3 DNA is TGTGCCAGCAGCTACCCGGGGAGTGATAGCAATCAGCCCCAGCATTTT. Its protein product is CASSYPGSDSNQPQHF.

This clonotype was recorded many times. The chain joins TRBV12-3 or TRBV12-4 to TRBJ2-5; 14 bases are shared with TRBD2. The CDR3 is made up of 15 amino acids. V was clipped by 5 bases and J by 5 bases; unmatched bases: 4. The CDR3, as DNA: TGTGCCAGCAGTAGGACTAGCGGGAGGACGGAGACCCAGTACTTC. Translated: CASSRTSGRTETQYF.

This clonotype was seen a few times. CDR3 sequence (DNA): TGTGCCAGCAGCTTGGCTCGAGGGACAGCAGGAAACACCATATATTTT. Its translation is CASSLARGTAGNTIYF. The chain is built from TRBV5-6 and TRBJ1-3; the match to TRBD1 covers 7 bases. Losses at the gene ends were 0 bases for V and 4 bases for J; bases not matched to a gene: 7. CDR1 SGHDT and CDR2 YYEEEE come from the germline V gene. This CDR3 has 16 residues.

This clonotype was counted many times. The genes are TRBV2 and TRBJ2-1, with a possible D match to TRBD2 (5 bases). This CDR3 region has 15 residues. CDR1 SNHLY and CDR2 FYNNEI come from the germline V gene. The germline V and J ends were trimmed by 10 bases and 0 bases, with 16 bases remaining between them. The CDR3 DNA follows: TGTGCCACCCCAGGAGGTCAGAGCTCCTACAATGAGCAGTTCTTC. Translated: CATPGGQSSYNEQFF.

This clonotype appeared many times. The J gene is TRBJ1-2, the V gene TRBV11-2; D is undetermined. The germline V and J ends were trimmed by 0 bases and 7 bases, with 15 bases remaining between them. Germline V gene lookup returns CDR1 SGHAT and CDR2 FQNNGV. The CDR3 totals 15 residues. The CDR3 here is CASSLDRRSTSGYTF. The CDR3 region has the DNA TGTGCCAGCAGCTTAGATCGGAGATCAACTAGTGGCTACACCTTC.

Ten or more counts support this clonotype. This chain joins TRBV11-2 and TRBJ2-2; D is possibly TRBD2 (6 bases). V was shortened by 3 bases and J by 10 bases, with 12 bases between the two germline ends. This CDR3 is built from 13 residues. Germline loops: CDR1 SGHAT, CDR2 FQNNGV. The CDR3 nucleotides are TGTGCCAGCAGCTTTGGGGGAGGAGAGGAGCTGTTTTTT. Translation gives CASSFGGGEELFF.

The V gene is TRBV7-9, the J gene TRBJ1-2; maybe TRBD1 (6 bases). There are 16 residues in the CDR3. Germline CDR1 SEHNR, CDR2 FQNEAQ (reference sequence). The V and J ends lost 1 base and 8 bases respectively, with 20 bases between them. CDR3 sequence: CASSLEGTSTTRGYTF. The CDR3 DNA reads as TGTGCCAGCAGCTTAGAAGGGACATCCACCACCAGAGGCTACACCTTC. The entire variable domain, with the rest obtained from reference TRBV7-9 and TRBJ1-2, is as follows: DTGVSQNPRHKITKRGQNVTFRCDPISEHNRLYWYRQTLGQGPEFLTYFQNEAQLEKSRLLSDRFSAERPKGSFSTLEIQRTEQGDSAMYLCASSLEGTSTTRGYTFGSGTRLTVV.

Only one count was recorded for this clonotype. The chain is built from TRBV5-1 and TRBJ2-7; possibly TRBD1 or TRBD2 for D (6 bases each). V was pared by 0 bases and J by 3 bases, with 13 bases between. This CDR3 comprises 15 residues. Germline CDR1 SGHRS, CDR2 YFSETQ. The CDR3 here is CASSLEGGLVYEQYF. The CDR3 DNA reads TGCGCCAGCAGCTTGGAGGGGGGACTGGTCTACGAGCAGTACTTC.

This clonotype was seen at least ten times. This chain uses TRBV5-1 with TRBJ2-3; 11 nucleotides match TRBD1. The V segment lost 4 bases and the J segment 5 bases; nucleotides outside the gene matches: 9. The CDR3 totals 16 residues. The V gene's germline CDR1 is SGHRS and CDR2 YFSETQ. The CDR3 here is CASSPRTGGAGDTQYF. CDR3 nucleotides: TGCGCCAGCAGCCCCAGGACAGGGGGCGCGGGAGATACGCAGTATTTT.

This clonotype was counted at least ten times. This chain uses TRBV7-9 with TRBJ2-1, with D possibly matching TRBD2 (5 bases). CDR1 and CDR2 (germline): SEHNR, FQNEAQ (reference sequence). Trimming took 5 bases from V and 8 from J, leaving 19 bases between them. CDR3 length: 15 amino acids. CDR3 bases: TGTGCCAGCAGCGTACTAGGAGGCCTCGCGGATGAGCAGTTCTTC. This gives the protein CASSVLGGLADEQFF.

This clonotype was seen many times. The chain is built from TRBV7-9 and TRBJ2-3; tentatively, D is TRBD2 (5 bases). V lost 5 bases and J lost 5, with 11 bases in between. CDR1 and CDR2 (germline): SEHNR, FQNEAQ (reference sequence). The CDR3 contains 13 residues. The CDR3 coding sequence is TGTGCCAGCAGCAACCGGGAACTAGATACGCAGTATTTT. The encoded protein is CASSNRELDTQYF.

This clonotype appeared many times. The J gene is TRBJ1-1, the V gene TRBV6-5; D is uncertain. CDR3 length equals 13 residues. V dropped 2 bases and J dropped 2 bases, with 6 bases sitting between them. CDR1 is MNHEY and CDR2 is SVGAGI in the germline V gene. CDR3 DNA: TGTGCCAGCAGTTACGTAAGCAACACTGAAGCTTTCTTT. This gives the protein CASSYVSNTEAFF.

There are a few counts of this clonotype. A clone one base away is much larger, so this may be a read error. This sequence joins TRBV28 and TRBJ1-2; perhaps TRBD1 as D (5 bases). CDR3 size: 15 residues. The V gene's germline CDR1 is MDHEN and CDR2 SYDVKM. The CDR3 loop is CASTGRGKGIDGYAF. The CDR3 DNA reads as TGTGCCAGCACCGGACGGGGTAAGGGGATCGATGGCTACGCCTTC.

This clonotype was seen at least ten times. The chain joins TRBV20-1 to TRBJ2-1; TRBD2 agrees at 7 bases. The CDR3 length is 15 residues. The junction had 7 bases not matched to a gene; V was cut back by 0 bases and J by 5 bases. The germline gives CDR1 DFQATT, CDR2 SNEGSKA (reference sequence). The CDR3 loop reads CSARERWLADNEQFF. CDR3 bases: TGCAGTGCTAGAGAACGGTGGCTAGCGGACAATGAGCAGTTCTTC.

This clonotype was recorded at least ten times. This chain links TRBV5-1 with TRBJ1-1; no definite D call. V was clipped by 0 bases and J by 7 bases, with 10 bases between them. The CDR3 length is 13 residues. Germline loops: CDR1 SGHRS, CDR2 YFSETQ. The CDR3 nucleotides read TGCGCCAGCAGCTTGGCCGGCGGACTTGAAGCTTTCTTT. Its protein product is CASSLAGGLEAFF.

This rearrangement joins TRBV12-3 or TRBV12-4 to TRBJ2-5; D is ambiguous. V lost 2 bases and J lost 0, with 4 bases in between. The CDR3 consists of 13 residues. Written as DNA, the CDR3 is TGTGCCAGCAGTTTACTGTACCAAGAGACCCAGTACTTC. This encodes CASSLLYQETQYF.

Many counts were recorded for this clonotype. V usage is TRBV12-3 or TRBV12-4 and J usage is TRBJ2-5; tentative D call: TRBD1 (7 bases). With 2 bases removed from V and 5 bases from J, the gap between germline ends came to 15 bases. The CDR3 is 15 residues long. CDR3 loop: CASSLPSGGQETQYF. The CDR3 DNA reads TGTGCCAGCAGTTTACCGTCCGGGGGACAGGAGACCCAGTACTTC.

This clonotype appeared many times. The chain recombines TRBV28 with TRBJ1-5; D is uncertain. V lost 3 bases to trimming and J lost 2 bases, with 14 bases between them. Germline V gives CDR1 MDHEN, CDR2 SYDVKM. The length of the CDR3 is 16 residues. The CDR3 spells CASSLSGSGRNQPQHF. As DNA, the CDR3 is TGTGCCAGCAGTTTGAGCGGATCAGGACGCAATCAGCCCCAGCATTTT.

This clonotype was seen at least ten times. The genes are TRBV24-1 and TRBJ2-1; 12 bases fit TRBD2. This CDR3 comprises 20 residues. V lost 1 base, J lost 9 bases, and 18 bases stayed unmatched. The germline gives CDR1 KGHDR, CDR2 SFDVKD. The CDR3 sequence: CATSDLNEVSTSGRMGEQFF. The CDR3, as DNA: TGTGCCACCAGTGATTTAAACGAAGTTTCGACTAGCGGGAGAATGGGTGAGCAGTTCTTC.

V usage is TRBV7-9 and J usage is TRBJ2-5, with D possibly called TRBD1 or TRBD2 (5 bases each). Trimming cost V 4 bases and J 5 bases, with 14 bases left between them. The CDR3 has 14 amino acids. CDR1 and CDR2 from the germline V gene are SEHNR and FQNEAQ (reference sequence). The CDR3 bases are TGTGCCAGCAGCTCGACCGGGACCCTGGAGACCCAGTACTTC. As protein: CASSSTGTLETQYF. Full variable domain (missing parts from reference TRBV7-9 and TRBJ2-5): DTGVSQNPRHKITKRGQNVTFRCDPISEHNRLYWYRQTLGQGPEFLTYFQNEAQLEKSRLLSDRFSAERPKGSFSTLEIQRTEQGDSAMYLCASSSTGTLETQYFGPGTRLLVL.

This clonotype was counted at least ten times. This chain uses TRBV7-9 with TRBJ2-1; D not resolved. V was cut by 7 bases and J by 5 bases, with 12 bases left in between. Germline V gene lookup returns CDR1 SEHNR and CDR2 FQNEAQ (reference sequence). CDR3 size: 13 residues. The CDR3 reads CASTSLADNEQFF. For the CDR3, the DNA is TGTGCCAGCACCTCCCTGGCCGACAATGAGCAGTTCTTC.